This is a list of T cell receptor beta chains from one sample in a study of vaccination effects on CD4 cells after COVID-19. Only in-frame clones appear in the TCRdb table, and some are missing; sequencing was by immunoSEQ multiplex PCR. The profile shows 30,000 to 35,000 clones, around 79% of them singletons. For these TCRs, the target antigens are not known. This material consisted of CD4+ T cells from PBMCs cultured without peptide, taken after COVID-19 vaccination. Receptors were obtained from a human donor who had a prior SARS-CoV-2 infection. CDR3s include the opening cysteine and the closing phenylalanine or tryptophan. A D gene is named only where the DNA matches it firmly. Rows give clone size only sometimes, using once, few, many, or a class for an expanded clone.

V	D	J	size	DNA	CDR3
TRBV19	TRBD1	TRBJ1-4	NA	TGTGCCAGCAAACCGGGACAGACAAATGAAAAACTGTTTTTT	CASKPGQTNEKLFF
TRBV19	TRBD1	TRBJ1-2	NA	TGTGCCAGTAGCATCACAGGGGCTAGGGGCTATGGCTACACCTTC	CASSITGARGYGYTF
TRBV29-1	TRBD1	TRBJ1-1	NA	TGCAGCGTCATACAGGGGCAGGGTGGTTTAGTCACTGAAGCTTTCTTT	CSVIQGQGGLVTEAFF
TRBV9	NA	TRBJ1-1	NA	TGTGCCAGCAGCGATGGAAAAGACAGACCGATGAACACTGAAGCTTTCTTT	CASSDGKDRPMNTEAFF
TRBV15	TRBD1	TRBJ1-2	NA	TGTGCCACCAGCAGGGACAGGGCCACTTATGGCTACACCTTC	CATSRDRATYGYTF
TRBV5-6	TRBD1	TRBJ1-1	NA	TGTGCCAGCAGCAGGAGGGGACAGGGTGGAAACACTGAAGCTTTCTTT	CASSRRGQGGNTEAFF
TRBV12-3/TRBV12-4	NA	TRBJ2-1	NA	TGTGCCAGCAGTTCCCTACCTGAGCAGTTCTTC	CASSSLPEQFF
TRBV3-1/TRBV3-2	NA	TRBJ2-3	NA	TGTGCCAGCAGCCAAGATCAATGGGAGTATTCTATGCGGACGCAGTATTTT	CASSQDQWEYSMRTQYF
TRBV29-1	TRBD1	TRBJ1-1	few	TGCAGCGTCGACAGGGGATGGGGAATGAACACTGAAGCTTTCTTT	CSVDRGWGMNTEAFF
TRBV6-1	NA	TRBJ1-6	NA	TGTGCCAGCAGTGAAGTAGGGGAGAGCTCCTATAATTCACCCCTCCACTTT	CASSEVGESSYNSPLHF
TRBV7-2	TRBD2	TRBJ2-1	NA	TGTGCCAGCAGCTTAGCTTTTAGCGGGCTTGAGCAGTTCTTC	CASSLAFSGLEQFF
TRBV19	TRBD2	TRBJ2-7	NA	TGTGCCAGTAGTATATTGGCTAGCGGGGGATACGAGCAGTACTTC	CASSILASGGYEQYF
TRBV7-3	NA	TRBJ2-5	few	TGTGCCAGCAGCTTAAGTCTAGGAGAGACCCAGTACTTC	CASSLSLGETQYF
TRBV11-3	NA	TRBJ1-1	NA	TGTGCCAGCAGCTTCGGGGAGGACACTGAAGCTTTCTTT	CASSFGEDTEAFF
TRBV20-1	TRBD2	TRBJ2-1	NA	TGCAGTGCTAGTGGCTTGGCGGGAGTTCTAAATGAGCAGTTCTTC	CSASGLAGVLNEQFF
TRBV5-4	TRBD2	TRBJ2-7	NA	TGTGCCAGCAGCCGCGGACTAGCGGGGACAGACTACGAGCAGTACTTC	CASSRGLAGTDYEQYF
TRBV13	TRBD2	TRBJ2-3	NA	TGTGCCAGCAGCACCCGACTAGCGGGTTATTCAGATACGCAGTATTTT	CASSTRLAGYSDTQYF
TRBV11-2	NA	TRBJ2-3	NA	TGTGCCAGCAGCGTAGGAGCCGGTCCCACGCAGTATTTT	CASSVGAGPTQYF
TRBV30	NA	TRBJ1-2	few	TGTGCCTGGAGTGTATGGGTTCAGGGTGGCTACACCTTC	CAWSVWVQGGYTF
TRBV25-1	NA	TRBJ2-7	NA	TGTGCCAGCAGAGCGGACAGCTACGAGCAGTACTTC	CASRADSYEQYF
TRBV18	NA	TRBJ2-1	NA	TGTGCCAGCTCCGGAGGGTACCAAGGCAATGAGCAGTTCTTC	CASSGGYQGNEQFF
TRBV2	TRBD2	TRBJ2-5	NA	TGTGCCAGCAGTCTACGGGAGGGGACCCAGTACTTC	CASSLREGTQYF
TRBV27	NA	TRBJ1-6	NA	TGTGCCAGCAGTCTGACGGGGCCGCCGACCTATAATTCACCCCTCCACTTT	CASSLTGPPTYNSPLHF
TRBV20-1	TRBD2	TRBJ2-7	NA	TGCAGTGCTAGTGATTCGAGCGGGGGACCCTACGAGCAGTACTTC	CSASDSSGGPYEQYF
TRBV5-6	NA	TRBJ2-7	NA	TGTGCCAGCAGCTCCCCCTTCGGGCAGTTGTGGGAGCAGTACTTC	CASSSPFGQLWEQYF
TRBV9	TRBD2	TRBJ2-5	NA	TGTGCCAGCAGCGTACTAGCGGGATTAGAGACCCAGTACTTC	CASSVLAGLETQYF
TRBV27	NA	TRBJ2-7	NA	TGTGCCAGCAGTTTATCGGGCAGGGTAAGCTACGAGCAGTACTTC	CASSLSGRVSYEQYF
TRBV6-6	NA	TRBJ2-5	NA	TGTGCCAGCAGTTTGGCAACCCCCGGGACCCAGTACTTC	CASSLATPGTQYF
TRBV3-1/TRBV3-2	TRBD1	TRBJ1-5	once	TGTGCCAGCAGCCGCGACAGGGATCAGCCCCAGCATTTT	CASSRDRDQPQHF
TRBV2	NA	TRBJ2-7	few	TGTGCCAGCCAGAACGCGGGGGCGCTTTACGAGCAGTACTTC	CASQNAGALYEQYF
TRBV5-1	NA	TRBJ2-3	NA	TGCGCCAGCAGCTTGGCGGGGGACAATACGCAGTATTTT	CASSLAGDNTQYF
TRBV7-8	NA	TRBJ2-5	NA	TGTGCCAGCAGCTCCGCTAGCGTCCCAGAGACCCAGTACTTC	CASSSASVPETQYF
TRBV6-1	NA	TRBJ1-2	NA	TGTGCCAGCAGTGAAGGCCTCTATGGCTACACCTTC	CASSEGLYGYTF
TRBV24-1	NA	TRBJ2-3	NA	TGTGCCACCAGTGACCGACGGGACACCACAGATACGCAGTATTTT	CATSDRRDTTDTQYF
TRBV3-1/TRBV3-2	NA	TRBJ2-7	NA	TGTGCGGATGTTTGGCACAAGCAGTACTTC	CADVWHKQYF
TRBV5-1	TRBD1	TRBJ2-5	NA	TGCGCCAGCAGCTGGGACAGAAAAGAGACCCAGTACTTC	CASSWDRKETQYF
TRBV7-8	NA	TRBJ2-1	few	TGTGCCAGCAGCCTCGATCCCTTCAGTGAGCAGTTCTTC	CASSLDPFSEQFF
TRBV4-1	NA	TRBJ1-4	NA	TGCGCCAGCAGCCAAGGGGGTAGAAATGAAAAACTGTTTTTT	CASSQGGRNEKLFF
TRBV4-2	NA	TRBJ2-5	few	TGTGCCAGCAGCCAGGGGGATACACAAGAGACCCAGTACTTC	CASSQGDTQETQYF
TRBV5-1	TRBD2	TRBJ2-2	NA	TGCGCCAGCAGCTTGGCCGAAGGCAGCGGGAGTAATAACGGGGAGCTGTTTTTT	CASSLAEGSGSNNGELFF
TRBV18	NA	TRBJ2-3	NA	TGTGCCAGCTCACCACCAGGGGATAGGGATACGCAGTATTTT	CASSPPGDRDTQYF
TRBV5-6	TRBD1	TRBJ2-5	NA	TGTGCCAGCAGCTTAACACAGGGGTCTCAAGAGACCCAGTACTTC	CASSLTQGSQETQYF
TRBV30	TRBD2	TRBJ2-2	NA	TGTGCCTGGAGTTTTGGACTAGGCGACACCGGGGAGCTGTTTTTT	CAWSFGLGDTGELFF
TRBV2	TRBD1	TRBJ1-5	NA	TGTGCCAGCAGTGGTTCACAGGGGAATCAGCCCCAGCATTTT	CASSGSQGNQPQHF
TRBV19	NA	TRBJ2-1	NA	TGTGCCAGTAGTATAGATCGAGCTAGGAGAAATGAGCAGTTCTTC	CASSIDRARRNEQFF
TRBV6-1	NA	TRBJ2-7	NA	TGTGCCAGCAGTATCGAGGGACCCTACGAGCAGTACTTC	CASSIEGPYEQYF
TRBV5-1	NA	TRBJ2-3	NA	TGCGCCAGCAGCTTGGCAGATACGCAGTATTTT	CASSLADTQYF
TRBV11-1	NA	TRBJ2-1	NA	TGTGCCAGCAGCTTAAATGCGTACAATGAGCAGTTCTTC	CASSLNAYNEQFF
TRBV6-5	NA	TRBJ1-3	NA	TGTGCCAGCGGGAGAACGGGAAACACCATATATTTT	CASGRTGNTIYF
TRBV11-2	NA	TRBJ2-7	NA	TGTGCCAGCAGCTTAGAGGCTAGCAGATACTACGAGCAGTACTTC	CASSLEASRYYEQYF
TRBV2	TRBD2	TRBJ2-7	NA	TGTGCCAGCCGGGGGAGGACTAGAAAATACGAGCAGTACTTC	CASRGRTRKYEQYF
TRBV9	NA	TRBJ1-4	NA	TGTGCCAGCAGCTCTACGAGGGATGCAAGGGGAAAACTGTTTTTT	CASSSTRDARGKLFF